This entry lists 21 T cell receptor beta chains sequenced from one sample in a study of identical twins. TCRdb reprocessed the 5' RACE reads via MiXCR and lists one record per CDR3 protein. The sample yields some 570,000 distinct CDR3 sequences, around 24% seen once. Separately, the same data were catalogued under a study of yellow fever vaccine responses in identical twins.

Sequencing input: CD4+ T cells sorted from blood. All receptors come from a woman younger than 30 in good health.

This clonotype was seen only a few times. This rearrangement joins TRBV7-2 to TRBJ1-2, with D possibly being TRBD1 (5 bases). The germline CDR1 and CDR2 sequences are SGHTA and FQGNSA. Trimming pared 0 bases from V and 5 bases from J, leaving 19 bases between. CDR3 length: 17 amino acids. In nucleotides, the CDR3 is TGTGCCAGCAGCTTAGCGATAAACACCGGGACCGGATATGGCTACACCTTC. It specifies CASSLAINTGTGYGYTF. Looking up the rest from reference TRBV7-2 and TRBJ1-2 gives the full variable domain: GAGVSQSPSNKVTEKGKDVELRCDPISGHTALYWYRQSLGQGLEFLIYFQGNSAPDKSGLPSDRFSAERTGGSVSTLTIQRTQQEDSAVYLCASSLAINTGTGYGYTFGSGTRLTVV.

This clonotype was counted a few times. V is TRBV4-2 and J is TRBJ2-1, with TRBD2 matching 11 bases. The CDR3 covers 14 residues. With V trimmed by 7 bases and J by 8 bases, 7 bases remained unmatched. Germline-derived CDR1 and CDR2 are LGHNA and YNFKEQ. The CDR3 bases are TGTGCCAGCACCCTTAGCGGGAGGGCCGATGAGCAGTTCTTC. This codes for CASTLSGRADEQFF.

The genes are TRBV6-1 and TRBJ2-7, with 8 nucleotides matching TRBD1. From germline, CDR1 is MNHNS and CDR2 SASEGT. The CDR3 extends over 15 amino acids. V shed 3 bases and J 2 bases; nucleotides not matched to a gene: 6. The CDR3 sequence: CASSDPGGPTYEQYV. DNA for the CDR3: TGTGCCAGCAGTGACCCAGGGGGCCCGACCTACGAGCAGTACGTC.

The rearrangement links TRBV11-2 to TRBJ2-7; 7 nucleotides line up with TRBD1. Per germline, CDR1 SGHAT and CDR2 FQNNGV. This CDR3 contains 15 residues. Losses at the gene ends were 5 bases for V and 0 bases for J; bases not matched to a gene: 7. For the CDR3, the DNA is TGTGCCAGCAGCCTTCGGACAGGCGACTCCTACGAGCAGTACTTC. Amino acid sequence: CASSLRTGDSYEQYF.

In this sample, this clonotype turned up many times. The rearrangement links TRBV12-3 or TRBV12-4 to TRBJ2-3, with 10 bases fitting TRBD2. V gave up 4 bases and J gave up 1 base; unmatched junction bases: 5. The CDR3 has 16 amino acids. The CDR3 nucleotides read TGTGCCAGCAGTTCCCCCAGCGGGGGGGGCACAGATACGCAGTATTTT. Amino acids: CASSSPSGGGTDTQYF.

V and J are TRBV7-3 and TRBJ2-1, with D maybe TRBD2 (5 bases). This CDR3 is built from 16 residues. The V gene's germline CDR1 is SGHTA and CDR2 FQGTGA. V lost 2 bases, J lost 1 base, and 12 bases lay in between. CDR3 sequence (DNA): TGTGCCAGCAGCTTAGAGGGCACACTGTCCTACAATGAGCAGTTCTTC. Encoded protein: CASSLEGTLSYNEQFF.

V usage is TRBV27 and J usage is TRBJ2-3; D is unresolved. Germline V gene lookup returns CDR1 MNHEY and CDR2 SMNVEV (reference sequence). V dropped 6 bases and J dropped 4 bases, with 11 bases sitting between them. The CDR3 covers 13 residues. CDR3 amino acids: CASRPGPSDTQYF. The CDR3 DNA sequence: TGTGCCAGCAGACCCGGCCCCTCAGATACGCAGTATTTT.

This clonotype was picked up a small number of times. The chain employs TRBV7-2 and TRBJ1-2, with D perhaps matching TRBD1 (6 bases). V lost 5 bases and J lost 4, with 14 bases in between. The CDR3 is made up of 14 amino acids. The germline CDR1 and CDR2 sequences are SGHTA and FQGNSA. CDR3 region: CASSPRRGTYGYTF. The CDR3 DNA is TGTGCCAGCAGCCCTCGGAGGGGGACCTATGGCTACACCTTC. Combining the CDR3 with reference TRBV7-2 and TRBJ1-2 gives the whole variable domain GAGVSQSPSNKVTEKGKDVELRCDPISGHTALYWYRQSLGQGLEFLIYFQGNSAPDKSGLPSDRFSAERTGGSVSTLTIQRTQQEDSAVYLCASSPRRGTYGYTFGSGTRLTVV.

CDR3 in DNA: TGTGCCACAAAAGGGACCTCTAATGAAAAACTGTTTTTT. Translating gives CATKGTSNEKLFF. The rearrangement joins TRBV15 to TRBJ1-4; a possible D gene is TRBD1 (5 bases). The CDR3 length is 13 residues. Germline CDR1 reads LNHNV; CDR2 reads YYDKDF (reference sequence). V gave up 9 bases and J gave up 3 bases, with 11 bases separating them.

This clonotype was seen a handful of times. This rearrangement joins TRBV12-3 or TRBV12-4 to TRBJ1-2; D ambiguous. The CDR3 sequence is 15 residues long. Trimming removed 4 bases at V and 5 bases at J, with 17 bases between. Here the CDR3 DNA reads TGTGCCAGCAGTTCCCAGATCGATTCGGGGTATGGCTACACCTTC. This gives the protein CASSSQIDSGYGYTF.

The DNA for the CDR3 is TGTGCCAGCAGATATAGCGGGAGGAATGAGCAGTTCTTC. Its translation is CASRYSGRNEQFF. This rearrangement joins TRBV12-3 or TRBV12-4 to TRBJ2-1, with TRBD2 identical over 10 bases. Trimming at V came to 6 bases and at J to 7 bases, leaving 3 bases not matched to a gene. This CDR3 is built from 13 residues.

This sequence joins TRBV3-1 and TRBJ1-5; perhaps TRBD1 as D (6 bases). This CDR3 comprises 14 residues. Trimming stripped 4 bases from V and 4 bases from J, with 11 bases between. The germline V gene has CDR1 LGHDT and CDR2 YNNKEL (reference sequence). The CDR3 protein is CASSRTALNQPQHF. As DNA, the CDR3 is TGTGCCAGCAGCCGGACAGCGCTGAATCAGCCCCAGCATTTT.

J is TRBJ2-1 and V is TRBV18, with D unresolved. Per germline, CDR1 KGHSH and CDR2 LQKENI. Trimming removed 0 bases from V and 10 bases from J, with 13 bases in between. The CDR3 consists of 14 residues. CDR3 sequence reads: CASSPPGIPREQFF. CDR3 DNA: TGTGCCAGCTCACCACCGGGTATCCCCAGAGAGCAGTTCTTC.

This clonotype has just a few counts. The rearrangement links TRBV12-3 or TRBV12-4 to TRBJ2-2, with D uncertain. CDR3 length: 15 amino acids. The germline V and J ends were trimmed by 6 bases and 0 bases, with 11 bases remaining between them. CDR3 region: CASSRPPPNTGELFF. DNA for the CDR3: TGTGCCAGCAGCCGGCCGCCGCCGAACACCGGGGAGCTGTTTTTT.

This rearrangement joins TRBV10-3 to TRBJ2-3; D perhaps matches TRBD2 (5 bases). V shed 7 bases and J shed 6 bases, with 8 bases lying between them. Looked up from germline, CDR1 is ENHRY and CDR2 is SYGVKD. This CDR3 is built from 11 residues. Here the CDR3 DNA reads TGTGCCATCAAGGAGGCTGATACGCAGTATTTT. This codes for CAIKEADTQYF.

The genes are TRBV20-1 and TRBJ2-1; 11 bases agree with TRBD2. Germline CDR1 and CDR2: DFQATT and SNEGSKA (reference sequence). V lost 0 bases to trimming and J lost 2 bases; unmatched junction nucleotides: 9. This CDR3 comprises 18 residues. The CDR3 DNA reads as TGCAGTGCTAGAGATGAGGTAGTAGCGGGAGGGCCCTACAATGAGCAGTTCTTC. Translation: CSARDEVVAGGPYNEQFF.

This clonotype has only one observation. In nucleotides, the CDR3 is TGTGCCACCAGCAGAGATCTTTTCGGGTCCGGGGAGCTGTTTTTT. This encodes CATSRDLFGSGELFF. V and J are TRBV15 and TRBJ2-2, with D unclear. The germline CDR1 and CDR2 sequences are LNHNV and YYDKDF (reference sequence). This CDR3 region has 15 residues. V dropped 0 bases and J dropped 6 bases, with 11 bases sitting between them.

This clonotype showed up just a few times. The chain is built from TRBV27 and TRBJ1-1; no clear D gene. Germline CDR1 and CDR2: MNHEY and SMNVEV (reference sequence). The V and J ends lost 3 bases and 0 bases respectively, with 14 bases between them. The CDR3 is made up of 16 amino acids. This CDR3 is CASSLVGLSMNTEAFF. The CDR3 DNA sequence: TGTGCCAGCAGTTTGGTAGGGTTATCCATGAACACTGAAGCTTTCTTT.

This chain links TRBV7-2 with TRBJ2-3; 9 nucleotides line up with TRBD2. CDR1 and CDR2 from the germline V gene are SGHTA and FQGNSA. V lost 6 bases to trimming and J lost 4 bases; unmatched junction nucleotides: 11. This CDR3 is built from 16 residues. CDR3 in amino acids: CASRLTAGGGSDTQYF. The CDR3 coding sequence is TGTGCCAGCAGGCTGACGGCGGGAGGGGGCTCAGATACGCAGTATTTT.

The genes are TRBV7-9 and TRBJ2-1; D is unclear. The CDR3 sequence is 14 residues long. Germline V lookup: CDR1 SEHNR, CDR2 FQNEAQ (reference sequence). Trimming pared 0 bases from V and 7 bases from J, leaving 10 bases between. The chain's CDR3 is CASSLANARNEQFF. CDR3 nucleotide sequence: TGTGCCAGCAGCTTAGCGAATGCGAGGAATGAGCAGTTCTTC. Based on the CDR3 plus reference TRBV7-9 and TRBJ2-1, the full variable domain is DTGVSQNPRHKITKRGQNVTFRCDPISEHNRLYWYRQTLGQGPEFLTYFQNEAQLEKSRLLSDRFSAERPKGSFSTLEIQRTEQGDSAMYLCASSLANARNEQFFGPGTRLTVL.

In its sample, this clonotype was seen a few times. The V gene is TRBV20-1, the J gene TRBJ2-2; D may correspond to TRBD1 or TRBD2 (6 bases each). This CDR3 contains 17 residues. Germline V CDR1 and CDR2: DFQATT, SNEGSKA (reference sequence). V lost 1 base to trimming and J lost 7 bases, with 22 bases between them. The DNA for the CDR3 is TGCAGTGCTAGAGCCCCCAGGGGAGGACCCTTTGGCGGGGAGCTGTTTTTT. Translated: CSARAPRGGPFGGELFF.